This section outlines one T cell receptor beta chain sequence together with its context. What it binds is not known. PCR primers comprised 60 Vbeta and 13 Jbeta primers. Here immunoSEQ multiplex PCR was the method, and the copy in TCRdb shows in-frame clones only, minus some. Of about 110,000 clones in the sample, around 80% were seen once. These data come from a study of cytomegalovirus exposure and HLA in healthy donors. Study information: Clustering assigned approximately 79% of the roughly 370 genotyped donors to the Caucasian-associated ancestry cluster. Study-wide points: The study found most TCR sequences rare, yet found some public TCRs in many donors.

Trimming shortened V by 4 bases and J by 5 bases, and 10 bases separated the two germline ends. This CDR3 is built from 13 residues. Germline CDR1 is SGHDT and CDR2 is YYEEEE. The chain couples TRBV5-6 to TRBJ1-5, with D tentatively TRBD1 (5 bases). Source material: PBMCs. The receptor was isolated from a man aged 25-45 years in good health and CMV-seropositive. The CDR3 loop reads CASSRQQYQPQHF. CDR3 sequence (DNA): TGTGCCAGCAGCAGACAGCAATATCAGCCCCAGCATTTT.